This TCR beta chain was recorded in a study of blood T cells in healthy people across ages. Points from the study as a whole: Aged donors had fewer naive CD4+ cells and lower diversity than long-lived donors.

Healthy individuals of Caucasian origin from Russia, aged about 6 to 95, served as donors. Primers used in a second PCR of about 6 to 11 cycles were a sample-barcoded 5' primer and a J-beta primer mix. With 12 random nucleotides, a template-switch adaptor tagged each individual cDNA molecule. TCRdb re-called the 5' RACE reads through MiXCR, storing one row per CDR3 protein. This table holds around 600,000 distinct CDR3 sequences, around 50% found once. With respect to this clonotype: Its antigen is as yet unknown.

Trimming stripped 4 bases from V and 12 bases from J, with 17 bases between. CDR1 is SGDLS, CDR2 YYNGEE, per germline. This CDR3 is 13 amino acids long. The sample taken for sequencing was blood. The receptor was isolated from an elderly man in good health. The chain couples TRBV9 to TRBJ2-1; D uncertain. The CDR3 here is CASSTQSTDTQFF. CDR3 DNA sequence: TGTGCCAGCAGCACCCAGAGCACAGATACGCAGTTCTTC.